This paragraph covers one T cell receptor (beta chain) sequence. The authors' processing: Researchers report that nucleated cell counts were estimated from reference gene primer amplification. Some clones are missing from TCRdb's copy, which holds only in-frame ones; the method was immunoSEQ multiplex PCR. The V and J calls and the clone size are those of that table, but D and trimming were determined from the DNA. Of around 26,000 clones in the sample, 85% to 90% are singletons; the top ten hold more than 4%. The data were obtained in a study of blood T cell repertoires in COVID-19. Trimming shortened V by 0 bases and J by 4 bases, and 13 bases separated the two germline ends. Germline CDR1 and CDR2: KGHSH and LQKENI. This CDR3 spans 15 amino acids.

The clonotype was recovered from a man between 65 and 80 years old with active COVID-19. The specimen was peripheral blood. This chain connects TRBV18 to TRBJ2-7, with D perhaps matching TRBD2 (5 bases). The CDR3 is CASSPPSRGGYEQYF. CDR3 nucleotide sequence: TGTGCCAGCTCACCACCGAGCCGGGGTGGGTACGAGCAGTACTTC.